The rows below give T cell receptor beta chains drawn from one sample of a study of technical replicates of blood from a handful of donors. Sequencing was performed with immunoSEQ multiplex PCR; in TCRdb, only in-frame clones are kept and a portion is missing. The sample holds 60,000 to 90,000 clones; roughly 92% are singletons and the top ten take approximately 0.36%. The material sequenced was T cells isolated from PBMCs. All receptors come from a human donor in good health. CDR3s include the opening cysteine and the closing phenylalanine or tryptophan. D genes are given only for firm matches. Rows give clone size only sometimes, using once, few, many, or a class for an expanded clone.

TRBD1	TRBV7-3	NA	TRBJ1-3	CASSLQGAFGNTIYF	TGTGCCAGCAGCTTACAGGGGGCGTTCGGAAACACCATATATTTT
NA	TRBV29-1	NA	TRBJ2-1	CSVEEAPWGNEQFF	TGCAGCGTTGAGGAGGCCCCGTGGGGCAATGAGCAGTTCTTC
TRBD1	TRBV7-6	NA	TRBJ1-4	CASSSGTDATNEKLFF	TGTGCCAGCAGCTCTGGGACAGATGCAACTAATGAAAAACTGTTTTTT
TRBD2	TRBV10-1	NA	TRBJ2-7	CASSEMASGVYEQYF	TGCGCCAGCAGTGAGATGGCTAGCGGGGTCTACGAGCAGTACTTC
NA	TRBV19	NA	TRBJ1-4	CASSPRGRKLFF	TGTGCCAGTAGTCCTAGGGGAAGGAAACTGTTTTTT
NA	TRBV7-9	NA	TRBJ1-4	CASSQGRQTNEKLFF	TGTGCCAGCAGCCAAGGGAGGCAGACTAATGAAAAACTGTTTTTT
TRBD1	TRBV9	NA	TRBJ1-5	CASSVGQGAGQPQHF	TGTGCCAGCAGCGTAGGGCAGGGGGCGGGTCAGCCCCAGCATTTT
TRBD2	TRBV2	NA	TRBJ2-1	CASSVLGVAGSSYNEQFF	TGTGCCAGCAGTGTGTTAGGAGTAGCGGGGAGCTCCTACAATGAGCAGTTCTTC
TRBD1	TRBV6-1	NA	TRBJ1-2	CASSESDRGPYGYTF	TGTGCCAGCAGTGAATCGGACAGGGGGCCCTATGGCTACACCTTC
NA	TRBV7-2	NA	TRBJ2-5	CASSFGGLETQYF	TGTGCCAGCAGCTTCGGTGGTTTGGAGACCCAGTACTTC
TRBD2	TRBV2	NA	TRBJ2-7	CASSAGTSGSYEQYF	TGTGCCAGCAGCGCCGGGACTAGCGGAAGCTACGAGCAGTACTTC
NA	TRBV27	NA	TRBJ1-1	CASSLAVDTEAFF	TGTGCCAGCAGTTTAGCGGTCGACACTGAAGCTTTCTTT
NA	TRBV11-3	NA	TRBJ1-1	CASSLGGGRTEAFF	TGTGCCAGCAGCTTAGGGGGGGGGAGGACTGAAGCTTTCTTT
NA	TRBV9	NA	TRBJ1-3	CASSDYIGSGNTIYF	TGTGCCAGCAGCGATTACATTGGCTCTGGAAACACCATATATTTT
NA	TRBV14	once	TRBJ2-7	CASSQDNWSYEQYF	TGTGCCAGCAGCCAGGACAACTGGAGCTACGAGCAGTACTTC
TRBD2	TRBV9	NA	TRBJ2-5	CASSVAPGLAGGETQYF	TGTGCCAGCAGCGTAGCCCCGGGACTAGCGGGAGGGGAGACCCAGTACTTC
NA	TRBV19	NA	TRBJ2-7	CASSLRTVPYEQYF	TGTGCCAGTAGTCTTCGGACAGTCCCCTACGAGCAGTACTTC
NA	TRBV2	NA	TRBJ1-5	CASSEGRYSNQPQHF	TGTGCCAGCAGTGAGGGGCGGTATAGCAATCAGCCCCAGCATTTT
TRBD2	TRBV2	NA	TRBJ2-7	CASSLGLAGGHEQYF	TGTGCCAGCAGTTTGGGACTAGCGGGAGGCCACGAGCAGTACTTC
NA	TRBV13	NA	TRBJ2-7	CASSAPTGSYEQYF	TGTGCCAGCAGCGCCCCGACAGGTTCCTACGAGCAGTACTTC
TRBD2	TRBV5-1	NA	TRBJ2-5	CASSPGPSGSQETQYF	TGCGCCAGCAGCCCCGGACCCAGCGGGAGCCAAGAGACCCAGTACTTC
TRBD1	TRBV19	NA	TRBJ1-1	CASSMGQGNTEAFF	TGTGCCAGTAGCATGGGACAGGGCAACACTGAAGCTTTCTTT
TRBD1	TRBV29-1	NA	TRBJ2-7	CSVEKDRGYEQYF	TGCAGCGTTGAAAAGGACAGGGGCTACGAGCAGTACTTC
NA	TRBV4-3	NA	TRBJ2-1	CASSQDYPGTSDEQFF	TGCGCCAGCAGCCAAGATTATCCGGGAACAAGCGATGAGCAGTTCTTC
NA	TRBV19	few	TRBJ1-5	CASSPPTGPLNQPQHF	TGTGCCAGTAGCCCCCCCACAGGTCCTCTCAATCAGCCCCAGCATTTT
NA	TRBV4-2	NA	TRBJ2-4	CASSQGQTTAKNIQYF	TGTGCCAGCAGCCAAGGACAGACAACAGCCAAAAACATTCAGTACTTC
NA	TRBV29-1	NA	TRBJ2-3	CSVDAGFSTDTQYF	TGCAGCGTTGATGCAGGGTTTAGCACAGATACGCAGTATTTT
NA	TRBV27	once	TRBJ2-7	CASSLSDSSYEQYF	TGTGCCAGCAGTTTATCGGACAGCTCCTACGAGCAGTACTTC
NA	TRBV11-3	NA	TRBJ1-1	CASSPRTVNTEAFF	TGTGCCAGCAGCCCCAGGACAGTGAACACTGAAGCTTTCTTT
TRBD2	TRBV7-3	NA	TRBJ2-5	CASSILAGPQETQYF	TGTGCCAGCAGCATACTAGCGGGCCCACAAGAGACCCAGTACTTC
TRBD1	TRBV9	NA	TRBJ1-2	CASSVAGTGGIGYTF	TGTGCCAGCAGCGTAGCTGGGACAGGGGGCATCGGCTACACCTTC
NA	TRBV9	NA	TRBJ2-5	CASSRGVNRETQYF	TGTGCCAGCAGCCGGGGAGTCAACCGGGAGACCCAGTACTTC
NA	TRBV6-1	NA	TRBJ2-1	CASSPRDTPGHEQFF	TGTGCCAGCAGCCCCAGGGACACCCCAGGCCATGAGCAGTTCTTC
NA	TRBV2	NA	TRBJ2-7	CASTQSYIYEQYF	TGTGCCAGCACTCAGTCATACATCTACGAGCAGTACTTC
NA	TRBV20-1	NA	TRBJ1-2	CSASPTDGYTF	TGCAGTGCTAGTCCCACGGATGGCTACACCTTC
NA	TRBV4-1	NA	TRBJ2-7	CASSQDPTGTYEQYF	TGCGCCAGCAGCCAAGATCCGACAGGCACTTACGAGCAGTACTTC
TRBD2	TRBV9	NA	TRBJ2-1	CASSGISGVSSYNEQFF	TGTGCCAGCAGCGGAATTAGCGGGGTAAGCTCCTACAATGAGCAGTTCTTC
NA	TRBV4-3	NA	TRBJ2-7	CASSQGLEYEQYF	TGCGCCAGCAGCCAAGGACTAGAATACGAGCAGTACTTC
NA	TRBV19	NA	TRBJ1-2	CASSSYRAGYGYTF	TGTGCCAGTAGTTCGTACAGGGCAGGGTATGGCTACACCTTC
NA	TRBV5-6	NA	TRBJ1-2	CASSLGQATNYGYTF	TGTGCCAGCAGCTTGGGACAGGCCACAAACTATGGCTACACCTTC
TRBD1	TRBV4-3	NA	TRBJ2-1	CASSQENRGYEQFF	TGCGCCAGCAGCCAAGAGAACAGGGGCTATGAGCAGTTCTTC
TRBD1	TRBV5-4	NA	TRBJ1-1	CASSLVGQGEAFF	TGTGCCAGCAGCTTGGTCGGACAGGGTGAAGCTTTCTTT
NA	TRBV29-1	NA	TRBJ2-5	CSVGETQYF	TGCAGCGTCGGAGAGACCCAGTACTTC
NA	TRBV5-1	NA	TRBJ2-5	CASSLSPGLDQETQYF	TGCGCCAGCAGCTTGAGTCCAGGGCTGGACCAAGAGACCCAGTACTTC
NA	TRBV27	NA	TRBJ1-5	CASSLSIGELDQPQHF	TGTGCCAGCAGTTTATCGATCGGGGAATTGGATCAGCCCCAGCATTTT
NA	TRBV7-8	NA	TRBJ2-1	CASSPPRGEQFF	TGTGCCAGCAGCCCTCCCCGGGGTGAGCAGTTCTTC
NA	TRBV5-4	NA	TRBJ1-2	CASSWSASNYGYTF	TGTGCCAGCAGCTGGTCAGCGTCTAACTATGGCTACACCTTC
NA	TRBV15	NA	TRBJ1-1	CATSIQGFAEAFF	TGTGCCACCAGCATCCAGGGGTTTGCTGAAGCTTTCTTT
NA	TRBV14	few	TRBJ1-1	CASSQDLRFMNTEAFF	TGTGCCAGCAGCCAAGATTTGCGGTTTATGAACACTGAAGCTTTCTTT
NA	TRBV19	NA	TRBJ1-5	CASSIGQPSGPQHF	TGTGCCAGTAGTATAGGACAGCCTAGCGGGCCCCAGCATTTT
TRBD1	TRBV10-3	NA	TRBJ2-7	CAISRDREYEQYF	TGTGCCATCAGCCGGGACAGGGAATACGAGCAGTACTTC
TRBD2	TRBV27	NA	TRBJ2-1	CASKGLAGARNEQFF	TGTGCCAGCAAGGGACTAGCGGGAGCAAGAAATGAGCAGTTCTTC
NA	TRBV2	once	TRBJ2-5	CASRGTPFETQYF	TGTGCCTCCCGAGGGACACCCTTCGAGACCCAGTACTTC
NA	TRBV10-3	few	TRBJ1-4	CAISEREGRKEKLFF	TGTGCCATCAGTGAGAGGGAGGGAAGAAAAGAAAAACTGTTTTTT
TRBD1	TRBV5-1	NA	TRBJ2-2	CASSLDGTGLAGELFF	TGCGCCAGCAGCTTGGACGGGACAGGGTTGGCCGGGGAGCTGTTTTTT